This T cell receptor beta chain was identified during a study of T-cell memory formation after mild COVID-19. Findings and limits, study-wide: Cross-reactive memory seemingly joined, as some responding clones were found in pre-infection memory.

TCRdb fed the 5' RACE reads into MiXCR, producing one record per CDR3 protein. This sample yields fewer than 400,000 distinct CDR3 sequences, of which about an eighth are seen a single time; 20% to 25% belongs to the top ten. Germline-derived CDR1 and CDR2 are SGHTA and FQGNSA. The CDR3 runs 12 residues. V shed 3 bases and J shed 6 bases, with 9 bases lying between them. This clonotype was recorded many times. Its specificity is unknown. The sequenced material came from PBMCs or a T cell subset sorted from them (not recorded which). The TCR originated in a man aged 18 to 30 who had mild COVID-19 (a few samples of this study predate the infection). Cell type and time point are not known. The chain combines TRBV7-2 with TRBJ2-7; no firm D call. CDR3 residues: CASSLDGLEQYF. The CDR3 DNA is TGTGCCAGCAGCTTGGACGGGCTCGAGCAGTACTTC.